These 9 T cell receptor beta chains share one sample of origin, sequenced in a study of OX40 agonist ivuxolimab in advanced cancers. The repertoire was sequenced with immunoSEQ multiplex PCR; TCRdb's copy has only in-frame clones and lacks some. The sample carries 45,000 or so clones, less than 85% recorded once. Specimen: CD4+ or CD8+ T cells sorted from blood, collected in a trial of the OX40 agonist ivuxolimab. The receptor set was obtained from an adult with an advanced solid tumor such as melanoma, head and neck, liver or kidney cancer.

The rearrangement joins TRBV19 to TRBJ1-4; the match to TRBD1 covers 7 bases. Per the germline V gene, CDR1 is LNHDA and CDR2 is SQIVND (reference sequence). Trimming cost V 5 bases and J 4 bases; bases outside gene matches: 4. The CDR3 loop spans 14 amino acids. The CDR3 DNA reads TGTGCCAGTAGTCGCGACAGGGTTAATGAAAAACTGTTTTTT. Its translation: CASSRDRVNEKLFF. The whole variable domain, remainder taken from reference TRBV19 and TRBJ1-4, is DGGITQSPKYLFRKEGQNVTLSCEQNLNHDAMYWYRQDPGQGLRLIYYSQIVNDFQKGDIAEGYSVSREKKESFPLTVTSAQKNPTAFYLCASSRDRVNEKLFFGSGTQLSVL.

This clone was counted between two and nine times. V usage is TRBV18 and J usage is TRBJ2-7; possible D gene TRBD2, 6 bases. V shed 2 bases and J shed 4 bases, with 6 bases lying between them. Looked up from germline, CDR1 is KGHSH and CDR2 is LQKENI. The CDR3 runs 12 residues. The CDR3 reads CASSPGGYEQYF. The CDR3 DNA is TGTGCCAGCTCACCAGGGGGGTACGAGCAGTACTTC.

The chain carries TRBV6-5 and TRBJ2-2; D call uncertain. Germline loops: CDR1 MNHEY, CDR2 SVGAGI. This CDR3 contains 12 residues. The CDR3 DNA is TGTGGGGCTTCAGGGAACACCGGGGAGCTGTTTTTT. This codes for CGASGNTGELFF.

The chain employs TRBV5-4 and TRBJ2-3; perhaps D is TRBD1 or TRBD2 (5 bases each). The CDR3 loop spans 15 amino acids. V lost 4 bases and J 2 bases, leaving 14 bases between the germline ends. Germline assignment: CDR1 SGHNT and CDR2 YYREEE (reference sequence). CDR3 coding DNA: TGTGCCAGCAGCCGGGACCCTCCAGTCACAGATACGCAGTATTTT. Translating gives CASSRDPPVTDTQYF.

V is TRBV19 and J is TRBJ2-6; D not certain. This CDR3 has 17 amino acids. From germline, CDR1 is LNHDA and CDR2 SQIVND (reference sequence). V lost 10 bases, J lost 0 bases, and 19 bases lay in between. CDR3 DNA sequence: TGTGCCACCCAGTGGCGACATTCAAGCTCTGGGGCCAACGTCCTGACTTTC. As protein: CATQWRHSSSGANVLTF.

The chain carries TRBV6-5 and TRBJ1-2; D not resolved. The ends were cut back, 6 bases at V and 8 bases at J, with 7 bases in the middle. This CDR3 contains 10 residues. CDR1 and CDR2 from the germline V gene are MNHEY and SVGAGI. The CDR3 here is CASSEWGYTF. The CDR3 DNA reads TGTGCCAGCAGCGAATGGGGCTACACCTTC.

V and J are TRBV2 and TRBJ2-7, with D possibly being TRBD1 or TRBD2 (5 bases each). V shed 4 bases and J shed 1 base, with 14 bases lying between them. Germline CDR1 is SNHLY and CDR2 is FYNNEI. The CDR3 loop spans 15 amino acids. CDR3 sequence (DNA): TGTGCCAGCAGTGTCGGGCAGGGACCTTCCTACGAGCAGTACTTC. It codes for CASSVGQGPSYEQYF.

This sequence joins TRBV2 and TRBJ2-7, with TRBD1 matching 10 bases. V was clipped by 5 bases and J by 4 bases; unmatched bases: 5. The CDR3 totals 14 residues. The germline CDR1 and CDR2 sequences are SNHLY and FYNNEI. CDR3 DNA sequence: TGTGCCAGCAGTTCGACAGGGGGCTCATACGAGCAGTACTTC. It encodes CASSSTGGSYEQYF.

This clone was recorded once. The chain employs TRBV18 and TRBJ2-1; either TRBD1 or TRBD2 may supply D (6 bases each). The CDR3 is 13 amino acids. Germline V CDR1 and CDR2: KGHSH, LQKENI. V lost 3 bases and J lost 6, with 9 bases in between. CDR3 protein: CASSPKGGNEQFF. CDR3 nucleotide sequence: TGTGCCAGCTCACCGAAGGGGGGCAATGAGCAGTTCTTC. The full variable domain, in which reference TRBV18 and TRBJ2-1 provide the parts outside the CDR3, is NAGVMQNPRHLVRRRGQEARLRCSPMKGHSHVYWYRQLPEEGLKFMVYLQKENIIDESGMPKERFSAEFPKEGPSILRIQQVVRGDSAAYFCASSPKGGNEQFFGPGTRLTVL.